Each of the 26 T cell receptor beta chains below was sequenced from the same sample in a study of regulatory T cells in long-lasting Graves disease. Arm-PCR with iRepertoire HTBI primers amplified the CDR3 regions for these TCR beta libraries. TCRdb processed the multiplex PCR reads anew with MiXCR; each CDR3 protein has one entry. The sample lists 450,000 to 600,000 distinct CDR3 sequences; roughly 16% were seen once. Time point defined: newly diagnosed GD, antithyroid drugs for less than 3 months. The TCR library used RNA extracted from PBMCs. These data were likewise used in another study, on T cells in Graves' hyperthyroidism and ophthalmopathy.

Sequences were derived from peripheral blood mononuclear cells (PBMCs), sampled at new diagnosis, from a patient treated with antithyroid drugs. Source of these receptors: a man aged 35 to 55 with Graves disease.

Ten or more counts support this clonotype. The CDR3 spells CSARGGDYYEQYF. DNA for the CDR3: TGCAGTGCTAGGGGTGGGGACTACTACGAGCAGTACTTC. The chain uses TRBV20-1 and TRBJ2-7; 7 positions match TRBD2. Germline loops: CDR1 DFQATT, CDR2 SNEGSKA (reference sequence). CDR3 size: 13 residues. V dropped 3 bases and J dropped 3; count of bases not matched to a gene: 5.

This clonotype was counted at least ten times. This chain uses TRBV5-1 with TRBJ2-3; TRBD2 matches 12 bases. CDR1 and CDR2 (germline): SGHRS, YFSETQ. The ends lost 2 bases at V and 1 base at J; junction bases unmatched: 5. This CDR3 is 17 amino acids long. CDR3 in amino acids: CASSFVTSGSRTDTQYF. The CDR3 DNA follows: TGCGCCAGCAGCTTTGTGACTAGCGGGAGCCGCACAGATACGCAGTATTTT.

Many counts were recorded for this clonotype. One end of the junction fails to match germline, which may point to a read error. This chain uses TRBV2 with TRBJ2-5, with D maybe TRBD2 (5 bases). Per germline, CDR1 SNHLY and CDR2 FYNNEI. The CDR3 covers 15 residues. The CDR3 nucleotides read TGTGCCAGCAGTGAGGGGAGAAGGTCCGAAGAGACCCGGTACTTC. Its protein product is CASSEGRRSEETRYF.

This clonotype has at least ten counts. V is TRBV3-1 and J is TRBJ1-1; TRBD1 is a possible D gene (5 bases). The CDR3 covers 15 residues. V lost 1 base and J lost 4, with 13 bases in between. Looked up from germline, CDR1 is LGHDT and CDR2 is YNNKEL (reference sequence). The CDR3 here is CASSQGGGGGTEAFF. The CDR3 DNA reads TGTGCCAGCAGCCAAGGAGGCGGGGGTGGCACTGAAGCTTTCTTT.

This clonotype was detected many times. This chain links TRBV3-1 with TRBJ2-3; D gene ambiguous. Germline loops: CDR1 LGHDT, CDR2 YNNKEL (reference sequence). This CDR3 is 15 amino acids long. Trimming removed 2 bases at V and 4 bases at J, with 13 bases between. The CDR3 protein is CASSQQFAKSDTQYF. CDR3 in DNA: TGTGCCAGCAGCCAACAGTTCGCGAAGTCAGATACGCAGTATTTT.

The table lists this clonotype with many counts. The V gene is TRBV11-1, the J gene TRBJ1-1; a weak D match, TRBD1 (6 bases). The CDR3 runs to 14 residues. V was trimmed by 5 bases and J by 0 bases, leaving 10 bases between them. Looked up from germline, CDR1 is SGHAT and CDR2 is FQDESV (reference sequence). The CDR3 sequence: CASSIQGVNTEAFF. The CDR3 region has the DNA TGTGCCAGCAGCATACAGGGAGTGAACACTGAAGCTTTCTTT. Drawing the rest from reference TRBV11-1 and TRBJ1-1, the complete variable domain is EAEVAQSPRYKITEKSQAVAFWCDPISGHATLYWYRQILGQGPELLVQFQDESVVDDSQLPKDRFSAERLKGVDSTLKIQPAELGDSAMYLCASSIQGVNTEAFFGQGTRLTVV.

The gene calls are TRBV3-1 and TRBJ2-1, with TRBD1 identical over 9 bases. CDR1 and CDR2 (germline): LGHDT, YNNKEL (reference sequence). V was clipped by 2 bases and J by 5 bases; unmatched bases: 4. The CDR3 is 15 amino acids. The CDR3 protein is CASSQSQGANNEQFF. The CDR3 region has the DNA TGTGCCAGCAGCCAATCACAGGGGGCAAACAATGAGCAGTTCTTC.

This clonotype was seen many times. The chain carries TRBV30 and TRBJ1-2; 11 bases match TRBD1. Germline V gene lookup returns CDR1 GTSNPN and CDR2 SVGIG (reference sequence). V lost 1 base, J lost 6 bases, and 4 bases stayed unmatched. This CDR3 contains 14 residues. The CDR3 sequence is CAWSAMDRGHGYTF. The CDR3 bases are TGTGCCTGGAGTGCCATGGACAGGGGGCATGGCTACACCTTC.

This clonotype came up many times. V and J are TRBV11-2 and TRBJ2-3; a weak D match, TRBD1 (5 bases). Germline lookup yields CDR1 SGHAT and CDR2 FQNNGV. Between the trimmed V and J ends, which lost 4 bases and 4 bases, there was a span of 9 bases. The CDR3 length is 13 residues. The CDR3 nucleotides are TGTGCCAGCAGCTCCGACAGTTCAGATACGCAGTATTTT. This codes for CASSSDSSDTQYF.

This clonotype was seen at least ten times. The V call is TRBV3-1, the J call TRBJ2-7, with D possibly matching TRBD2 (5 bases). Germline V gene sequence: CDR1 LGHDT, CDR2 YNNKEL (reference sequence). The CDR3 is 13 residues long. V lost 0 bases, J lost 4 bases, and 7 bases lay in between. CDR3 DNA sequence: TGTGCCAGCAGCCAAGATCTAGCTTACGAGCAGTACTTC. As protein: CASSQDLAYEQYF.

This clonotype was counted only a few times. CDR3 nucleotides: TGTGCCAGCAGTCACGGGATGGGGATAGCCTCCTTCTTC. Its translation is CASSHGMGIASFF. V usage is TRBV27 and J usage is TRBJ2-1, with a possible D match to TRBD2 (5 bases). The ends were cut back, 5 bases at V and 16 bases at J, with 21 bases in the middle. Looked up from germline, CDR1 is MNHEY and CDR2 is SMNVEV (reference sequence). The CDR3 contains 13 residues.

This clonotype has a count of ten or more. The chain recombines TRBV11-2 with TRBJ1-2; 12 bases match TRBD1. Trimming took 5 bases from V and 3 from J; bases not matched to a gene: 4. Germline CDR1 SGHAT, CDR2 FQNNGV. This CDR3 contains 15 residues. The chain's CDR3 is CASSMGQGAYYGYTF. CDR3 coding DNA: TGTGCCAGCAGCATGGGACAGGGGGCTTACTATGGCTACACCTTC. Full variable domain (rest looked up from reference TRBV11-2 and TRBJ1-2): EAGVAQSPRYKIIEKRQSVAFWCNPISGHATLYWYQQILGQGPKLLIQFQNNGVVDDSQLPKDRFSAERLKGVDSTLKIQPAKLEDSAVYLCASSMGQGAYYGYTFGSGTRLTVV.

In DNA, the CDR3 is TGTGCCAGTAGTACTCAGAGGCAAGATCAAGAGACCCAGTACTTC. Protein sequence: CASSTQRQDQETQYF. This rearrangement joins TRBV19 to TRBJ2-5; unclear D gene. The V end lost 4 bases, the J end lost 2 bases, and 14 bases lay between the germline ends. This CDR3 has 15 amino acids. The germline CDR1 and CDR2 sequences are LNHDA and SQIVND (reference sequence).

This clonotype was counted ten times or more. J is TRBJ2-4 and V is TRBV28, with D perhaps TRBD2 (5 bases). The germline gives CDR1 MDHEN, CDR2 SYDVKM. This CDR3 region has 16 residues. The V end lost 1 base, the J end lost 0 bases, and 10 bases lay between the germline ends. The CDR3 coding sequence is TGTGCCAGCAGTTTATATCGAGGACTAGCCAAAAACATTCAGTACTTC. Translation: CASSLYRGLAKNIQYF.

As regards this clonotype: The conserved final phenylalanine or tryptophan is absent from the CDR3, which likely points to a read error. The CDR3 DNA is TGCGCCAGCAGCCCTGGGACAGAAGAGACCCAGTACCTC. Protein: CASSPGTEETQYL. The gene calls are TRBV5-1 and TRBJ2-5; TRBD1 matches 7 bases. There are 13 residues in the CDR3. The J segment lost 3 bases and the V segment lost 4 bases, leaving 3 bases of the junction unmatched. Looked up from germline, CDR1 is SGHRS and CDR2 is YFSETQ.

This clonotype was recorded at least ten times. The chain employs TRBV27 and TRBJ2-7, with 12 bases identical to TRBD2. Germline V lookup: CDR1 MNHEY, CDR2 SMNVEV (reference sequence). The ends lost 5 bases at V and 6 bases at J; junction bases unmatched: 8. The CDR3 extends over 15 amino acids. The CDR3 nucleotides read TGTGCCAGCAGTCAACTAGCGGGAGGTAATATCGAGCAGTACTTC. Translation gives CASSQLAGGNIEQYF.

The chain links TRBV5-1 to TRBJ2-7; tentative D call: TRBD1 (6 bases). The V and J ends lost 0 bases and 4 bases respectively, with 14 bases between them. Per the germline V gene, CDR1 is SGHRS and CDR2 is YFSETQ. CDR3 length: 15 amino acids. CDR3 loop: CASSLEDSVSYEQYF. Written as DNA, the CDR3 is TGCGCCAGCAGCTTGGAGGACAGCGTTTCGTACGAGCAGTACTTC.

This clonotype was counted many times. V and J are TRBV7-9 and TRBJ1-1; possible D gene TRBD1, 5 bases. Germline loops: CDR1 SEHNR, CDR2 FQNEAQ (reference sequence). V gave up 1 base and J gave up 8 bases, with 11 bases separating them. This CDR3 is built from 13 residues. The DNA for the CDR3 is TGTGCCAGCAGCTTAGACAGGCGCGACGAAGCTTTCTTT. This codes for CASSLDRRDEAFF.

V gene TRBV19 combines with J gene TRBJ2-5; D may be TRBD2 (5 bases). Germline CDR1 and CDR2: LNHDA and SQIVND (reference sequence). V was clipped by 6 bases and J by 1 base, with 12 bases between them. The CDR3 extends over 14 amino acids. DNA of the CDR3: TGTGCCAGTAGCAGGAGGACCCCCCAAGAGACCCAGTACTTC. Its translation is CASSRRTPQETQYF.

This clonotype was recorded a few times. The CDR3 loop reads CASSSIRGNLYNEQFF. CDR3 nucleotides: TGTGCCAGTAGCTCCATCAGGGGTAACCTCTACAATGAGCAGTTCTTC. This rearrangement joins TRBV19 to TRBJ2-1; the D gene is possibly TRBD1 (6 bases). Trimming took off 6 bases at V and 3 bases at J, with 18 bases between the two ends. The germline CDR1 and CDR2 sequences are LNHDA and SQIVND (reference sequence). The CDR3 is 16 amino acids. Complete variable domain (other parts from reference TRBV19 and TRBJ2-1): DGGITQSPKYLFRKEGQNVTLSCEQNLNHDAMYWYRQDPGQGLRLIYYSQIVNDFQKGDIAEGYSVSREKKESFPLTVTSAQKNPTAFYLCASSSIRGNLYNEQFFGPGTRLTVL.

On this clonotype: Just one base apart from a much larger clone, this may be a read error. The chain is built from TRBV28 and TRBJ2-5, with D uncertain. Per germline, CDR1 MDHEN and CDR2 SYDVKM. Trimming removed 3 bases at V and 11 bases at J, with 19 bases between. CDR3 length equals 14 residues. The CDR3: CASSFSFGSHEQYF. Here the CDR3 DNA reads TGTGCCAGCAGTTTCAGCTTTGGGTCCCATGAGCAGTACTTC.

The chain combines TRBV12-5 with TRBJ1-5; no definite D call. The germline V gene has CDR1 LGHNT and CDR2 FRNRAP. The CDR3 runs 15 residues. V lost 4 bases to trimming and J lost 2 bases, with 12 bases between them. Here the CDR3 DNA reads TGTGCTAGTGGTTCCCACCACGGGGGCAATCAGCCCCAGCATTTT. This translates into CASGSHHGGNQPQHF. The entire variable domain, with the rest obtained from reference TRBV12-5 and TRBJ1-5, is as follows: DARVTQTPRHKVTEMGQEVTMRCQPILGHNTVFWYRQTMMQGLELLAYFRNRAPLDDSGMPKDRFSAEMPDATLATLKIQPSEPRDSAVYFCASGSHHGGNQPQHFGDGTRLSIL.

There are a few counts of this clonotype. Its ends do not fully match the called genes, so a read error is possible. The CDR3 DNA is TGTGCCACCAGTGACTCTAGCGGGAGGGCCTTATACGGGCAGTACTTC. This sequence encodes CATSDSSGRALYGQYF. The chain carries TRBV24-1 and TRBJ2-7, with 12 bases identical to TRBD2. The CDR3 runs 16 residues. The germline gives CDR1 KGHDR, CDR2 SFDVKD.

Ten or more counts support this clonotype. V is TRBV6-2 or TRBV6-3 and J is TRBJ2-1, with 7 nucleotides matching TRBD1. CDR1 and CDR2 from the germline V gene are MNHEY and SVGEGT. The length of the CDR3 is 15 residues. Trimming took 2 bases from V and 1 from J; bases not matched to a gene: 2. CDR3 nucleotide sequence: TGTGCCAGCAGTTACGACAGGGCTTCCTACAATGAGCAGTTCTTC. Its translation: CASSYDRASYNEQFF.

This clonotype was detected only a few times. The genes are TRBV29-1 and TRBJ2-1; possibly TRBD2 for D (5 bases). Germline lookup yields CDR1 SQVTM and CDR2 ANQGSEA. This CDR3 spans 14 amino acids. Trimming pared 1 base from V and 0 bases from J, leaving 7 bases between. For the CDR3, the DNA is TGCAGCGTTGAAGCGGGAACCTCCTACAATGAGCAGTTCTTC. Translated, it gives CSVEAGTSYNEQFF.

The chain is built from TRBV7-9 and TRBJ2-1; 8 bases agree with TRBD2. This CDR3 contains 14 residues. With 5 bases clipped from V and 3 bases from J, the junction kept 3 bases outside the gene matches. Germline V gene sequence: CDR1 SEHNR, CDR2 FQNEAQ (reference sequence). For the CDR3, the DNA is TGTGCCAGCAGCCCCGGGAGGGGCTACAATGAGCAGTTCTTC. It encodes CASSPGRGYNEQFF.